Each of the 28 T cell receptor beta chains below was sequenced from the same sample in a study of vaccination and CD4 T cells after COVID-19. Their antigen targets remain unknown. Noted treatment: roughly 10-day PBMC culture with coronavirus spike peptide pools or control peptides (ViraFEST assay). The assay that was used to sequence DNA from cultured CD4+ T cells was the Oncomine TCR Beta short-read assay. Via MiXCR, TCRdb re-called the PCR reads, giving one row per CDR3 protein. The sample comprises roughly 13,000 distinct CDR3 sequences, approximately 60% of which are singletons, and approximately 15% rests with the top ten. The sequenced sample was CD4+ T cells from blood, cultured in vitro. All receptors come from a human donor who had recovered from COVID-19.

The chain links TRBV7-2 to TRBJ2-3; 8 bases fit TRBD1. The CDR3 covers 17 residues. After removal of 5 bases from V and 0 bases from J, the junction contained 10 bases not matched to a gene. Per germline, CDR1 SGHTA and CDR2 FQGNSA. The CDR3 DNA reads as TGTGCCAGCAGCAAGCAGGGGGCGCCTTATAGCACAGATACGCAGTATTTT. Its translation: CASSKQGAPYSTDTQYF.

The rearrangement uses TRBV18 and TRBJ2-7; D is undetermined. Deletions cut 0 bases from V and 4 bases from J, with 10 bases between. The CDR3 is made up of 14 amino acids. Germline assignment: CDR1 KGHSH and CDR2 LQKENI. The CDR3 region is CASSPPGIRYEQYF. CDR3 nucleotide sequence: TGTGCCAGCTCACCACCGGGGATTCGGTACGAGCAGTACTTC.

The gene calls are TRBV15 and TRBJ2-1; D gene ambiguous. CDR3 length: 15 amino acids. Germline CDR1 LNHNV, CDR2 YYDKDF (reference sequence). V was trimmed by 1 base and J by 0 bases, leaving 7 bases between them. Written as DNA, the CDR3 is TGTGCCACCAGCAGAGTTGCCAGCTCCTACAATGAGCAGTTCTTC. Its protein product is CATSRVASSYNEQFF.

V and J are TRBV5-1 and TRBJ1-5; tentative D call: TRBD1 (6 bases). Per germline, CDR1 SGHRS and CDR2 YFSETQ. The CDR3 runs 13 residues. With 5 bases removed from V and 4 bases from J, the gap between germline ends came to 10 bases. The CDR3 DNA follows: TGCGCCAGCAGGAGGGGGGCTAATCAGCCCCAGCATTTT. It yields the protein CASRRGANQPQHF.

For this clonotype: One end of the junction does not line up with germline, which may come from a read error. The chain is built from TRBV19 and TRBJ1-1; 9 nucleotides align to TRBD1. CDR3 length equals 15 residues. Germline lookup yields CDR1 LNHDA and CDR2 SQIVND (reference sequence). CDR3 sequence (DNA): TGTGCCAGTAGTATACAATACACAGGGGGCGCGGGATTCGGGTTT. As protein: CASSIQYTGGAGFGF.

The chain joins TRBV6-1 to TRBJ1-2; D is ambiguous. Germline V gene data show CDR1 as MNHNS and CDR2 as SASEGT. V dropped 7 bases and J dropped 3 bases, with 9 bases sitting between them. CDR3 length equals 12 residues. This chain's CDR3 is CASTMDYYGYTF. The CDR3 coding sequence is TGTGCCAGCACCATGGACTACTATGGCTACACCTTC.

The chain joins TRBV12-3 or TRBV12-4 to TRBJ1-5, with unresolved D. V was clipped by 2 bases and J by 6 bases, with 8 bases between them. The CDR3 contains 13 residues. The CDR3 here is CASSLSPSQPQHF. Written as DNA, the CDR3 is TGTGCCAGCAGTTTATCCCCCAGTCAGCCCCAGCATTTT.

The J gene is TRBJ2-5, the V gene TRBV2; D possibly matches TRBD1 or TRBD2 (5 bases each). This CDR3 has 12 residues. V gave up 6 bases and J gave up 13 bases, with 18 bases separating them. Per the germline V gene, CDR1 is SNHLY and CDR2 is FYNNEI. In nucleotides, the CDR3 is TGTGCCAGCAGCGGGGACCTCACTACTGGGTACTTC. Translated: CASSGDLTTGYF. Filled out from reference TRBV2 and TRBJ2-5, the complete variable domain reads EPEVTQTPSHQVTQMGQEVILRCVPISNHLYFYWYRQILGQKVEFLVSFYNNEISEKSEIFDDQFSVERPDGSNFTLKIRSTKLEDSAMYFCASSGDLTTGYFGPGTRLLVL.

The chain combines TRBV20-1 with TRBJ2-3; a possible D gene is TRBD2 (5 bases). Germline assignment: CDR1 DFQATT and CDR2 SNEGSKA (reference sequence). The CDR3 covers 13 residues. The CDR3 coding sequence is TGCACTGTCCTCGGGATTAGCACAGATACGCAGTATTTT. Its translation: CTVLGISTDTQYF.

This clonotype has a single count. The chain has TRBV6-1 and TRBJ1-2; no definite D call. Germline CDR1 MNHNS, CDR2 SASEGT. The V end was cut by 4 bases, the J end by 2 bases, with 11 bases between. This CDR3 is built from 14 residues. The CDR3 coding sequence is TGTGCCAGCAGTGGAACAGCTATCAACTATGGCTACACCTTC. Protein product: CASSGTAINYGYTF.

This sequence joins TRBV20-1 and TRBJ2-7; 10 nucleotides agree with TRBD1. Germline CDR1 is DFQATT and CDR2 is SNEGSKA (reference sequence). The length of the CDR3 is 14 residues. The CDR3, as DNA: TGCAGCTCGGACGCGGGACAGGGGACCAGCGAGCAGTACTTC. Its translation is CSSDAGQGTSEQYF.

V and J are TRBV7-6 and TRBJ2-3; the D is unclear. The CDR3 runs to 14 residues. Germline V CDR1 and CDR2: SGHVS, FNYEAQ. The ends were cut back, 5 bases at V and 6 bases at J, with 15 bases in the middle. The CDR3 protein is CASSTRSDGDTQYF. CDR3 in DNA: TGTGCCAGCAGCACACGGAGCGACGGGGATACGCAGTATTTT.

This clonotype was found a few times. A junction boundary mismatches the germline segment, possibly from a read error. This chain joins TRBV5-1 and TRBJ1-2; a weak D match, TRBD1 (6 bases). The V gene's germline CDR1 is SGHRS and CDR2 YFSETQ. CDR3 length equals 14 residues. The CDR3 nucleotides read TGCGCCAGCAGCTTGGTTGTGGAGGGGGTTGACTGCGCCTTC. Its translation is CASSLVVEGVDCAF.

V gene TRBV9 combines with J gene TRBJ2-3; a possible D gene is TRBD2 (6 bases). CDR1 is SGDLS and CDR2 is YYNGEE in the germline V gene. The ends were cut back, 4 bases at V and 0 bases at J, with 12 bases in the middle. The CDR3 sequence is 15 residues long. CDR3 sequence reads: CASSRDFSSTDTQYF. The CDR3 nucleotides read TGTGCCAGCAGCAGGGACTTTTCTAGCACAGATACGCAGTATTTT.

This clonotype was recorded a few times. The chain recombines TRBV20-1 with TRBJ1-1; the D gene is possibly TRBD1 (5 bases). Germline-derived CDR1 and CDR2 are DFQATT and SNEGSKA (reference sequence). There are 15 residues in the CDR3. With 6 bases removed from V and 3 bases from J, the gap between germline ends came to 20 bases. The CDR3 reads CSAVDGRKGYTEAFF. CDR3 in DNA: TGCAGTGCCGTCGACGGCCGAAAGGGGTACACTGAAGCTTTCTTT.

The rearrangement links TRBV28 to TRBJ1-5; TRBD1 is a possible D gene (5 bases). From germline, CDR1 is MDHEN and CDR2 SYDVKM. The germline V and J ends were trimmed by 2 bases and 2 bases, with 10 bases remaining between them. This CDR3 contains 15 residues. In DNA form, the CDR3 reads TGTGCCAGCAGTTTAGTCGGGACTGGCAATCAGCCCCAGCATTTT. Amino acid sequence: CASSLVGTGNQPQHF.

This clonotype was detected a few times. The CDR3 bases are TGTGCCAGCAGCCTAAACGTGGGTTCACCCCTCCACTTT. Its translation: CASSLNVGSPLHF. V usage is TRBV6-1 and J usage is TRBJ1-6; no clear D gene. V was cut by 6 bases and J by 9 bases, with 12 bases left in between. Germline CDR1 and CDR2: MNHNS and SASEGT. The CDR3 loop spans 13 amino acids.

By share, this clonotype ranks as medium-sized. V and J are TRBV15 and TRBJ2-2; the match to TRBD2 covers 7 bases. This CDR3 is built from 15 residues. V shed 6 bases, J shed 6 bases, and the junction held 10 bases outside the gene matches. Per germline, CDR1 LNHNV and CDR2 YYDKDF (reference sequence). CDR3 sequence (DNA): TGTGCCACCAGTATTGGACTAGGGAGCGCCGGGGAGCTGTTTTTT. Translating it yields CATSIGLGSAGELFF.

V and J are TRBV4-2 and TRBJ2-7, with 12 bases lining up with TRBD2. From germline, CDR1 is LGHNA and CDR2 YNFKEQ. The CDR3 sequence is 17 residues long. J lost 0 bases, V lost 0 bases, and 3 bases had no gene match. The CDR3 sequence: CASSQELAGGSSYEQYF. The CDR3 DNA sequence: TGTGCCAGCAGCCAAGAACTAGCGGGAGGAAGCTCCTACGAGCAGTACTTC.

This sequence joins TRBV6-1 and TRBJ2-5; 8 bases are shared with TRBD1. The CDR3 totals 15 residues. Germline lookup yields CDR1 MNHNS and CDR2 SASEGT. The V segment lost 5 bases and the J segment 1 base; nucleotides outside the gene matches: 6. The CDR3 DNA sequence: TGTGCCAGCAGTATACAGGGGGTTGTCCAAGAGACCCAGTACTTC. Amino acids: CASSIQGVVQETQYF.

This clonotype was recorded a few times. The V and J genes are TRBV20-1 and TRBJ2-2; TRBD1 aligns across 8 bases. Trimming removed 3 bases from V and 3 bases from J; junction bases left unmatched: 3. The CDR3 extends over 14 amino acids. Germline CDR1 reads DFQATT; CDR2 reads SNEGSKA (reference sequence). The CDR3 coding sequence is TGCAGTGCTAGGGTGGACAGGGACACCGGGGAGCTGTTTTTT. Its protein is CSARVDRDTGELFF.

This chain connects TRBV5-4 to TRBJ2-7; D may be TRBD2 (5 bases). Germline V lookup: CDR1 SGHNT, CDR2 YYREEE (reference sequence). With 0 bases removed from V and 5 bases from J, the gap between germline ends came to 12 bases. The CDR3 loop spans 14 amino acids. The CDR3 region has the DNA TGTGCCAGCAGCTTGGGGGGTGGTAGCGACGAGCAGTACTTC. Its protein product is CASSLGGGSDEQYF.

The V call is TRBV14, the J call TRBJ1-2; the D gene is possibly TRBD1 (5 bases). CDR3 length equals 13 residues. In germline, CDR1 is SGHDN, CDR2 FVKESK. The ends were cut back, 4 bases at V and 4 bases at J, with 10 bases in the middle. CDR3 loop: CASSLGQGYGYTF. The CDR3 DNA is TGTGCCAGCAGCCTCGGGCAGGGCTATGGCTACACCTTC.

This clonotype was recorded a few times. The rearrangement links TRBV7-2 to TRBJ1-1, with D perhaps TRBD1 (6 bases). The CDR3 length is 11 residues. The ends were cut back, 5 bases at V and 14 bases at J, with 15 bases in the middle. Germline-derived CDR1 and CDR2 are SGHTA and FQGNSA. The CDR3 protein is CASSPGGGSFF. CDR3 nucleotide sequence: TGTGCCAGCAGCCCGGGAGGGGGGTCATTCTTT.

Only a few counts were recorded for this clonotype. The chain carries TRBV29-1 and TRBJ2-3; 15 nucleotides match TRBD2. This CDR3 is 14 amino acids long. The V gene's germline CDR1 is SQVTM and CDR2 ANQGSEA. Losses at the gene ends were 4 bases for V and 4 bases for J; bases not matched to a gene: 0. In nucleotides, the CDR3 is TGCAGCGTTGGGACTAGCGGGAGGGCAGATACGCAGTATTTT. This gives the protein CSVGTSGRADTQYF.

This chain joins TRBV20-1 and TRBJ1-1, with a weak D call TRBD1 (6 bases). The CDR3 has 18 amino acids. The ends were cut back, 5 bases at V and 4 bases at J, with 29 bases in the middle. Looked up from germline, CDR1 is DFQATT and CDR2 is SNEGSKA (reference sequence). The CDR3 is CSASGGGQGGRGGTEAFF. The CDR3 DNA is TGCAGTGCTTCCGGAGGGGGGCAGGGTGGTCGGGGTGGCACTGAAGCTTTCTTT.

This clonotype was detected a few times. The chain uses TRBV27 and TRBJ1-2; TRBD1 matches 9 bases. The trim removed 1 base at V and 5 bases at J, leaving 11 bases unmatched. The CDR3 is 17 amino acids. The germline CDR1 and CDR2 sequences are MNHEY and SMNVEV (reference sequence). The CDR3 here is CASSLYGDRDRWYGYTF. For the CDR3, the DNA is TGTGCCAGCAGTTTATATGGGGACAGGGATCGTTGGTATGGCTACACCTTC.

The V call is TRBV24-1, the J call TRBJ2-1, with TRBD2 matching 9 bases. CDR1 is KGHDR and CDR2 is SFDVKD in the germline V gene. The CDR3 runs to 17 residues. The junction had 7 bases not matched to a gene; V was cut back by 3 bases and J by 2 bases. This CDR3 is CATSDAGREGAYNEQFF. CDR3 sequence (DNA): TGTGCCACCAGTGATGCCGGGCGGGAGGGGGCCTACAATGAGCAGTTCTTC.